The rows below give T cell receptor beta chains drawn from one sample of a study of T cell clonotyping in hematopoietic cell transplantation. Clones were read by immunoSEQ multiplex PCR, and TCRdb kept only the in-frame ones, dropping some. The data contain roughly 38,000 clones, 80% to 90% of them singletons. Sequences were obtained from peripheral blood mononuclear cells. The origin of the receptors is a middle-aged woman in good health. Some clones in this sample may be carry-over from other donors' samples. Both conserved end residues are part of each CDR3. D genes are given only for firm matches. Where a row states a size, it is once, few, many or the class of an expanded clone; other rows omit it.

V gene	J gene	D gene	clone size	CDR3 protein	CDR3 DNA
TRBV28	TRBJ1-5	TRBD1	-	CASKPTGGATNQPQHF	TGTGCCAGCAAGCCGACAGGGGGGGCAACAAATCAGCCCCAGCATTTT
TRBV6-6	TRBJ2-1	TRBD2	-	CASRRGYNEQFF	TGTGCCAGCAGGCGGGGGTACAATGAGCAGTTCTTC
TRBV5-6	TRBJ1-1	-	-	CASSLGDTEAFF	TGTGCCAGCAGCTTGGGGGACACTGAAGCTTTCTTT
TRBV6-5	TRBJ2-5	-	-	CASSYFGGQETQHF	TGTGCCAGCAGTTACTTTGGGGGCCAAGAGACCCAGCACTTC
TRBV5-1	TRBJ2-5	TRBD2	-	CASSLLAGGPASETQYF	TGCGCCAGCAGCCTCCTAGCGGGAGGGCCGGCGTCAGAGACCCAGTACTTC
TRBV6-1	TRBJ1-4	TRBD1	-	CASSPGQVNEKLFF	TGTGCCAGCAGTCCGGGACAGGTTAATGAAAAACTGTTTTTT
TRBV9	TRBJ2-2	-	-	CASSVGLANTGELFF	TGTGCCAGCAGCGTAGGTCTAGCGAACACCGGGGAGCTGTTTTTT
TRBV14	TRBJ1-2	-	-	CASSQGTGNSYGYTF	TGTGCCAGCAGCCAAGGAACAGGAAACTCTTATGGCTACACCTTC
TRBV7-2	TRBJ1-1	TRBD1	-	CASSPYSGTGREAFF	TGTGCCAGCAGCCCGTATTCCGGGACAGGGCGTGAAGCTTTCTTT
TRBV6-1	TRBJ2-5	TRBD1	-	CASSADRVSQTQYF	TGTGCCAGCAGCGCGGACAGGGTTAGCCAGACCCAGTACTTC
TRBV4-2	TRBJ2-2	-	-	CASRLGQNLFF	TGTGCCAGCAGGCTTGGACAGAATCTGTTTTTT
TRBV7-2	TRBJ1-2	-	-	CASSLRRASNYGYTF	TGTGCCAGCAGCCTTCGGCGGGCATCTAACTATGGCTACACCTTC
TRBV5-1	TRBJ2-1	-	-	CASSLRSGFDEQFF	TGCGCCAGCAGCTTGCGGTCAGGGTTCGATGAGCAGTTCTTC
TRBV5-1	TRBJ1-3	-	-	CASSVPSSVAGNTIYF	TGCGCCAGCAGCGTGCCCTCCTCCGTCGCTGGAAACACCATATATTTT
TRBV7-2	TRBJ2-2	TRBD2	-	CASSPTSGSGTGELFF	TGTGCCAGCAGTCCGACTAGCGGGAGCGGAACCGGGGAGCTGTTTTTT
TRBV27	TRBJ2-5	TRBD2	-	CASSLLLAGQETQYF	TGTGCCAGCAGTTTACTACTAGCGGGACAAGAGACCCAGTACTTC
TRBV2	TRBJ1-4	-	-	CASSAQRNEKLFF	TGTGCCAGCAGTGCTCAGAGGAATGAAAAACTGTTTTTT
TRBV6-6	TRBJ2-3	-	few	CASSYSPSSDTQYF	TGTGCCAGCAGTTACTCCCCCTCTAGCGATACGCAGTATTTT
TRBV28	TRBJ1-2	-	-	CASSAGHAPEGYTF	TGTGCCAGCAGTGCAGGACACGCCCCGGAGGGCTACACCTTC
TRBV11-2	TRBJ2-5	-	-	CASSRRAAPQETQYF	TGTGCCAGCAGCCGGAGGGCAGCTCCGCAAGAGACCCAGTACTTC
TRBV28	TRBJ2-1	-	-	CASSLVEEGNEQFF	TGTGCCAGCAGTTTAGTGGAGGAGGGGAATGAGCAGTTCTTC
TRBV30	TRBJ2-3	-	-	CAWSPPGWSDTQYF	TGTGCCTGGAGTCCCCCCGGGTGGTCAGATACGCAGTATTTT
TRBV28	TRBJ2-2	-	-	CASSVGTAETGELFF	TGTGCCAGCAGTGTCGGGACGGCTGAGACCGGGGAGCTGTTTTTT
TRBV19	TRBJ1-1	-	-	CASSIPWFGAFF	TGTGCCAGTAGTATACCCTGGTTCGGAGCTTTCTTT
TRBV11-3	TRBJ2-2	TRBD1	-	CASSVGTGGFGELFF	TGTGCCAGCAGCGTCGGGACAGGGGGCTTCGGGGAGCTGTTTTTT
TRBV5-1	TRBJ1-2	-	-	CASSLASLAGYTF	TGCGCCAGCAGCTTGGCGAGTCTCGCTGGCTACACCTTC
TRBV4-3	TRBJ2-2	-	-	CASSQVEFDTGELFF	TGCGCCAGCAGCCAAGTTGAGTTCGACACCGGGGAGCTGTTTTTT
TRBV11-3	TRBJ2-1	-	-	CASRPREQFF	TGTGCCAGCAGACCGAGGGAGCAGTTCTTC
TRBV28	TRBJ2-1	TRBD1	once	CATQPTGSYNEQFF	TGTGCCACCCAGCCGACAGGGTCCTACAATGAGCAGTTCTTC
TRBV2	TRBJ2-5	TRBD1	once	CASAWTGVAETQYF	TGTGCCAGCGCCTGGACAGGGGTTGCGGAGACCCAGTACTTC
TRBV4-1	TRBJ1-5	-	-	CASSQEGTVDQPQHF	TGCGCCAGCAGCCAAGAGGGAACGGTTGATCAGCCCCAGCATTTT
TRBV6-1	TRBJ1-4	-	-	CASSERATNEKLFF	TGTGCCAGCAGTGAAAGGGCCACTAATGAAAAACTGTTTTTT
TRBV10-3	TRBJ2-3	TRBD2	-	CAISESWLAGGSRADTQYF	TGTGCCATCAGTGAGTCGTGGCTAGCGGGAGGATCCAGGGCAGATACGCAGTATTTT
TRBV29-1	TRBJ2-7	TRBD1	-	CSVATGVSSYEQYF	TGCAGCGTCGCAACAGGGGTTAGCTCCTACGAGCAGTACTTC
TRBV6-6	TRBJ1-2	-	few	CAARVGGAYGYTF	TGTGCCGCAAGAGTAGGGGGGGCCTATGGCTACACCTTC
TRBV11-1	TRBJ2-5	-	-	CASSFAGADGPEETQYF	TGTGCCAGCAGCTTTGCCGGTGCCGACGGACCTGAAGAGACCCAGTACTTC
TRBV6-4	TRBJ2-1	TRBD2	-	CASSATSDYNEQFF	TGTGCCAGCAGTGCGACTAGCGACTACAATGAGCAGTTCTTC
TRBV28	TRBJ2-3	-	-	CASSQLARTDTQYF	TGTGCCAGCAGTCAACTAGCTCGCACAGATACGCAGTATTTT
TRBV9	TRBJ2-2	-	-	CASSVAAGSGELFF	TGTGCCAGCAGCGTAGCGGCGGGATCCGGGGAGCTGTTTTTT
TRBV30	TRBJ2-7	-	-	CAWSVLDKAVYEQYF	TGTGCCTGGAGTGTACTTGACAAGGCAGTCTACGAGCAGTACTTC
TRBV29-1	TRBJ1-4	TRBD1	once	CSVGQGEKLFF	TGCAGCGTCGGACAGGGCGAAAAACTGTTTTTT
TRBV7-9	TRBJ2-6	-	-	CASSGQGSGANVLTF	TGTGCCAGCAGCGGCCAGGGTTCTGGGGCCAACGTCCTGACTTTC
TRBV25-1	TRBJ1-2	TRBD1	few	CASSDLGQDLYYGYTF	TGTGCCAGCAGTGACCTTGGACAGGACCTCTACTATGGCTACACCTTC
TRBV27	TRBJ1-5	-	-	CASSLSDHQPQHF	TGTGCCAGCAGTTTATCGGATCATCAGCCCCAGCATTTT
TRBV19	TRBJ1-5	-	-	CASSIARTPSNQPQHF	TGTGCCAGTAGTATAGCTCGCACACCTAGCAATCAGCCCCAGCATTTT
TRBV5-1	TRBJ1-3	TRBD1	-	CASSLQGQGTGNTIYF	TGCGCCAGCAGCTTGCAGGGACAGGGGACTGGAAACACCATATATTTT
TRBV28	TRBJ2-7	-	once	CASSKADGPGEQYF	TGTGCCAGCAGTAAGGCCGACGGTCCTGGGGAGCAGTACTTC
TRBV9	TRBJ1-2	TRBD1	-	CASSVGGGGYYGYTF	TGTGCCAGCAGCGTAGGAGGGGGCGGGTACTATGGCTACACCTTC
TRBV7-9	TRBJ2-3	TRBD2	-	CASSLAAGDADTQYF	TGTGCCAGCAGCTTAGCGGCGGGAGACGCAGATACGCAGTATTTT
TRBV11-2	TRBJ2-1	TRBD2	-	CASNPWTLAAYNEQFF	TGTGCCAGCAACCCTTGGACGCTAGCGGCTTACAATGAGCAGTTCTTC
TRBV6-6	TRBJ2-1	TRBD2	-	CASSSPSGSSYNEQFF	TGTGCCAGCAGTTCCCCTAGCGGGAGCTCCTACAATGAGCAGTTCTTC
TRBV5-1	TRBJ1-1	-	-	CASSPLNTGTEAFF	TGCGCCAGCAGCCCGCTGAACACGGGCACTGAAGCTTTCTTT
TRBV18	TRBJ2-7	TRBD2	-	CASSPLGGPVYEQYF	TGTGCCAGCTCACCGCTGGGAGGGCCAGTATACGAGCAGTACTTC
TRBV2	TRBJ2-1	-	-	CASSELGDNEQFF	TGTGCCAGCAGTGAACTAGGGGACAATGAGCAGTTCTTC
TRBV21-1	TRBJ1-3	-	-	CASSKPASGNTIYF	TGTGCCAGCAGCAAACCGGCCTCTGGAAACACCATATATTTT